This T cell receptor beta chain was retrieved from a study of cytomegalovirus exposure and HLA in healthy donors (dated by TCRdb to 2015 to 2018). About the investigation overall: According to an earlier analysis of several hundred of the donors, 150 million to 200 million T cells yielded 90 million to 130 million unique TCR beta sequences and approximately 280 Gb of sequence data. About 280 gigabases of sequencing data and around 80 million unique TCR sequences made up an early release that covered fewer than 650 HLA-typed donors. Of the roughly 410 genotyped donors, roughly 76% were placed in the genetic ancestry cluster associated with self-reported Caucasian donors. The study aimed to test whether cataloging public T cell receptors could reveal signatures of past pathogen exposure. Using immunosequencing, the study profiled T cell repertoires from about 650 subjects and related those repertoires to cytomegalovirus serostatus. Besides the first cohort of some 670 subjects, a separate validation cohort made up of 120 different subjects was used. To predict cytomegalovirus infection status, the study brought together high-throughput TCR immunosequencing, statistical association of individual TCRs with disease status, and machine learning. To study patterns of TCR occurrence, a later analysis re-analyzed previously published TCR beta repertoires from 500 to 850 donors and added high-resolution HLA genotyping. Rather than using new phenotypic data, the later analysis identified candidate immune exposures from TCR beta sequences and from how often those sequences occurred across donors. To decide whether each TCR beta V gene segment behaved as functional or pseudogenic, an earlier analysis of nearly 600 of the donors relied on high-throughput TCR beta sequencing. Donor age, sex, ethnicity and CMV serostatus were compiled alongside the repertoire data. In a later genetic analysis, genome-wide SNP genotypes for about three fifths of the roughly 670 donors were used, and that subset was treated as a discovery cohort. Every discovery cohort repertoire had been produced on one sequencing platform. HLA typing covered class I and class II loci at four-digit resolution. The number of typed donors differed by locus: 629-630 for A, B, C, DRB1 and DQB1; 500 to 550 for DQA1; roughly 600 for DPA1; and about 450 for DPB1. Roughly 5 DR-DQ haplotypes were handled as single units for association and clustering, since linkage in the cohort was strong. Among about 400 genotyped donors of the cohort, an average of around 250,000 unique TCR beta nucleotide sequences was sequenced per donor, of which 15% to 20% were non-productive.

The cohort consisted of hundreds of healthy bone marrow donors. Cohort members were all nominally healthy when sampled, although unrecorded immune exposures were likely present. The donor tested CMV seronegative and was one of the 352 seronegative cohort members. A peripheral blood sample was provided by each donor, and peripheral blood mononuclear cells were used for TCR beta sequencing. The Qiagen DNeasy Blood Extraction Kit was used to extract genomic DNA from the blood cell samples. Details on this clone: This clone's antigen is unknown. Per-nucleotide qualities are absent, and no much larger clonotype sits a single base away.

CDR1 DFQATT and CDR2 SNEGSKA are derived from the germline V gene (reference sequence). The CDR3 measures 11 amino acids from cysteine to phenylalanine. Of all the DNA, just the CDR3 is kept, 33 bases in frame from base 1. The library was produced with the immunoSEQ multiplex PCR assay. The multiplex PCR relied on a mix of 60 forward primers for TCR Vbeta segments and 13 reverse primers for TCR Jbeta segments. A multiplex PCR assay on genomic DNA amplified the CDR3 region of rearranged TCR beta genes. Amplified TCR beta libraries were sequenced as 87-base-pair reads on the Illumina HiSeq System. The study's own analysis went as follows. Across the 700 or so repertoires, a later analysis counted roughly 77 million unique TCR beta chains, approximately 10 million of which were shared by at least two donors. Raw reads were error-corrected and collapsed into unique sequences by a nearest-neighbor algorithm in which closely related sequences were merged to remove PCR and sequencing errors. To assign V, D and J gene segments, CDR3 sequences were aligned to IMGT reference sequences. Each retained sequence needed at least a six-nucleotide match to both a V gene segment and a J gene segment. Rearrangements were called productive when the CDR3 lacked stop codons and stayed in frame with V and J; all others were non-productive. CDR3 was defined by IMGT convention, running from the second conserved V-encoded cysteine to the conserved J-encoded phenylalanine. The earlier analysis of about 610 of the donors excluded sequences that lacked an unambiguous match to a single V gene segment. An earlier analysis of several hundred of the donors classified V segments as functional when productive rearrangements were above 56.7% and as segregating when the standard deviation between donors was above 5%. A statistical classification framework was built to diagnose cytomegalovirus status from the catalog of TCR beta chain sequences. A later analysis assigned V and J genes by comparing TCR nucleotide sequences with IMGT/GENE-DB human TR gene sequences. In a later analysis, CDR3 sequences and most-parsimonious VDJ recombination scenarios were assigned using the TCRdist pipeline. A later analysis defined each TCR beta chain by its CDR3 amino acid sequence plus V-gene family, and excluded reads lacking a unique V-gene family. A later analysis removed 550 to 700 highly shared, low-generation-probability nucleotide sequences to deal with suspected cross-contamination and a sequencing artifact. In a later analysis, a clonal expansion index was calculated for each public chain from normalized within-repertoire ranks of inferred template counts. Generation probabilities in a later analysis came from a VDJ recombination model fitted to out-of-frame rearrangements, and those results were checked against IGoR. A later analysis scored TCR-TCR, TCR-HLA and TCR-CMV co-occurrence with hypergeometric tests, applying a repertoire-size bias correction to TCR pairs. A later analysis estimated false discovery rates by permuting HLA or CMV assignments 20 times. In a later analysis, co-occurring TCRs were grouped with DBSCAN, and TCRdist sequence similarity was added when clustering was performed within HLA-allele-positive subsets. For co-occurrence clustering, repertoires with fewer than 30,000 or more than 120,000 public chains were excluded, along with roughly five repertoires with anomalous nucleotide sharing. TCRdb limited this immuneACCESS table to in-frame rearrangements with V and J called. A share of clones is missing; checked studies link under half to unresolved V genes, and the rest is unexplained. That table is the source of V, J and clone size, and D and trimming were worked out from the DNA. The sample data list roughly 66,000 clones, and about 61% of these were observed just once. Together, the top ten hold about 3% of the sample.

Broader findings and caveats from the paper: A later analysis found that HLA-associated TCR beta chains were more clonally expanded and had lower generation probabilities than equally common non-associated chains. Most TCR sequences were observed very rarely across donors, whereas some public TCRs were present in many individuals. The cohort was sequenced for TCR beta chains only, and without alpha or paired-chain data the features that could be detected were limited. According to a later genetic analysis, donors in an Asian-associated ancestry cluster had fewer N-insertions in productive TCRs than the approximately 670-donor mean. In a later analysis, the rate of TCR association differed among HLA loci, with DRB1 alleles having the most associated TCRs and HLA-C alleles having the fewest. Strong co-occurrence of HLA alleles, especially DR and DQ, made assigning TCR associations to individual alleles difficult. The classifier was reported to diagnose cytomegalovirus status with high specificity and sensitivity in both the original cohort and the validation cohort. Correlated functional status among segregating V segments might be attributable to linkage disequilibrium, but an unknown experimental factor could not be ruled out. Some IMGT-functional V segments, including TRBV6-2 and TRBV6-3, could not be told apart with the 87-base-pair reads, so those segments were excluded. A few of the identified cytomegalovirus-associated TCR beta chains were confirmed in vitro to be specific for cytomegalovirus antigens. Presence/absence analyses assumed roughly uniform sequencing depth across donors, an assumption that may not hold. A later analysis found that most CMV-associated TCR beta chains appeared HLA-restricted, with HLA associations seemingly driven largely by CMV exposure. A further reported finding was that TCR beta sequences accurately predicted the HLA-A and HLA-B alleles for most subjects in the first cohort. The sequencing pipeline was judged likely to have produced a cluster of highly shared sequence variants as a technical artifact. Because counts were too low, more than 15 rarely observed V segments, including chromosome 9 orphons, were excluded from the earlier analysis of under 650 of the donors. In a later genetic analysis, a missense DCLRE1C variant was associated with V-gene and J-gene trimming of TCR beta chains, and the association was replicated in an independent cohort. A total of 164 TCR beta chains were listed by the study as associated with cytomegalovirus. Several of the top co-occurrence clusters appeared to be linked to parvovirus B19, influenza, CMV and Epstein-Barr virus, according to a later analysis. CMV serostatus was the only immune exposure information available for the cohort. Specific HLA alleles were associated with more than 15,000 TCR beta sequences at a false discovery rate of 0.05 in a later analysis. According to the authors, the approach could potentially be generalized to other disease states and immunological phenotypes. HLA typing was unavailable for some donors at each locus, so association tests used only the typed subset. In an earlier analysis of about 550 of the donors, most TCR beta V segments were observed in productive rearrangements about 90% or about 30% of the time, broadly matching IMGT annotations.

The sequence is built from TRBV20-1 and TRBJ1-2, with a weak D call of TRBD1 (5 bases match). The TCR comes from a woman between 50 and 59 years old in good health and CMV-seronegative. Material for sequencing was PBMCs. The CDR3 region reads CRAGGSYGYTF. The DNA sequence follows: TGCAGGGCCGGGGGGAGCTATGGCTACACCTTC.